The clone carrying this T cell receptor beta chain was counted only a few times. What it recognizes is unknown. This sample is drawn from a study of T cells in tumors after PD-1 blockade. Looking at the study overall: Prior checkpoint blockade, systemic immunosuppressant use, or anti-cancer therapy within 4 weeks excluded patients. Daily vismodegib 150 mg continued in a subset of anti-PD-1-treated patients. On average, peripheral blood gave about 100,000 TCR templates and 33,000 or so unique clonotypes.

Profiling relied on immunoSEQ multiplex PCR, and the TCRdb table lists in-frame clones only, not all of them. The sample holds about 59,000 clones, roughly 77% seen once. Study findings and constraints: Peripheral recruitment is suggested, as some novel exhausted tumor clones were in pre-treatment blood.

Germline CDR1 is LGHNA and CDR2 is YNFKEQ. This CDR3 is built from 12 residues. V shed 4 bases and J shed 10 bases, with 11 bases lying between them. The clonotype originates from a human donor with basal cell carcinoma. The material was PBMCs, obtained before anti-PD-1 treatment. The chain carries TRBV4-2 and TRBJ2-1; D might be TRBD2 (6 bases). For the CDR3, the DNA is TGTGCCAGCAGCCGGGCGGGGAGCGAGCAGTTCTTC. This gives the protein CASSRAGSEQFF.